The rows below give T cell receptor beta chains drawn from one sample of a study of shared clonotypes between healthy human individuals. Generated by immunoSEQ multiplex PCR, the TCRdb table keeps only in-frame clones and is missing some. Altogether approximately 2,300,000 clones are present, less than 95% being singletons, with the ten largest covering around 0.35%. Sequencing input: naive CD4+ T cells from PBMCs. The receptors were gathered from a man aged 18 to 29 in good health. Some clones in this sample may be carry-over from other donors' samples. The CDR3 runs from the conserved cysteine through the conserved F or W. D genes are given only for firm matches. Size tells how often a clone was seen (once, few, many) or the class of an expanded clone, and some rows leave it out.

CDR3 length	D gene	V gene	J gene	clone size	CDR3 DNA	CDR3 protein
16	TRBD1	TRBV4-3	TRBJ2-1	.	TGCGCCAGCAGCCAATATTCCGGGACAGGGGGTGGAGAGCAGTTCTTC	CASSQYSGTGGGEQFF
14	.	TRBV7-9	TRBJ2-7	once	TGTGCCAGCAGCTTTGGACTCACCTCCTACGAGCAGTACTTC	CASSFGLTSYEQYF
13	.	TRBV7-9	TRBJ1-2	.	TGTGTCAGCAGCCTAGGACAGTTTTATGGCTACACCTTC	CVSSLGQFYGYTF
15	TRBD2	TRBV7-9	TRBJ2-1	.	TGTGCCAGCAGCCCCCGGGGGAGGGGACACAATGAGCAGTTCTTC	CASSPRGRGHNEQFF
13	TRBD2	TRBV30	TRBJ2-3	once	TGTGCCTGGAGTGCCGGACTAGCAGATACGCAGTATTTT	CAWSAGLADTQYF
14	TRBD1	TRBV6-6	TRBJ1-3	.	TGTGCCAGCAGTGGGGGACAGAGGGGAAACACCATATATTTT	CASSGGQRGNTIYF
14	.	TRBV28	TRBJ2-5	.	TGTGCCAGCAGTCCCGGGACAAGTCAAGAGACCCAGTACTTC	CASSPGTSQETQYF
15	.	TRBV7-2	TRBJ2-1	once	TGTGCCAGCAGCCCATCTAGGGCCTCCTACAATGAGCAGTTCTTC	CASSPSRASYNEQFF
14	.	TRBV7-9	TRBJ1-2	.	TGTGCCAGCAGCTCGAGTGGGTCTAACTATGGCTACACCTTC	CASSSSGSNYGYTF
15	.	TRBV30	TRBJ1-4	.	TGTGCCTGGAGTTATGGGGACCGCACCAATGAAAAACTGTTTTTT	CAWSYGDRTNEKLFF
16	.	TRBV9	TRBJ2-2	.	TGTGCCAGCAGCCCAAAGGTCTCCCCTACCTCCGGGGAGCTGTTTTTT	CASSPKVSPTSGELFF
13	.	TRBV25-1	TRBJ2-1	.	TGTGCCAGCACCCGGGGAGGAGGGGATGAGCAGTTCTTC	CASTRGGGDEQFF
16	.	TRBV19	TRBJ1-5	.	TGTGCCAGTAGGACCCCCGGGGCAGGCTGGGGTCAGCCCCAGCATTTT	CASRTPGAGWGQPQHF
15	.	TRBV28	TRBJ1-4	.	TGTGCCAGCAGTTTAGGGGGCGTAGCTAATGAAAAACTGTTTTTT	CASSLGGVANEKLFF
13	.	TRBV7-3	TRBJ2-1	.	TGTGCCAGCAGCTTAACATGGCTGAGCGAGCAGTTCTTC	CASSLTWLSEQFF
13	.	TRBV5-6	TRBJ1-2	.	TGTGCCAGCAGCTTGGGCCCTAACTATGGCTACACCTTC	CASSLGPNYGYTF
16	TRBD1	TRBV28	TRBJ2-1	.	TGTGCCAGTTCACTATTTAGGGGGCTCTCCTACAATGAGCAGTTCTTC	CASSLFRGLSYNEQFF
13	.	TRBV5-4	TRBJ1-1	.	TGTGCCAGCAGCTTGGTGGGCCGCACTGAAGCTTTCTTT	CASSLVGRTEAFF
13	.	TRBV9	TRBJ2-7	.	TGTGCCAGCAGCCAGGGGTCTGTGGGGGAGCAGTACTTC	CASSQGSVGEQYF
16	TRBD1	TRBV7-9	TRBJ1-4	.	TGTGCCAGCAGCCGGACAGGGTCCTCTTATAATGAAAAACTGTTTTTT	CASSRTGSSYNEKLFF
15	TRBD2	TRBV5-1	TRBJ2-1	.	TGCGCCAGCAGCTCGCTAGCGGGAGGGTACAATGAGCAGTTCTTC	CASSSLAGGYNEQFF
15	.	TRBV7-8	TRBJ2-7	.	TGTGCCAGCAGCTCGGGACCACTACCCTCCTACGAGCAGTACTTC	CASSSGPLPSYEQYF
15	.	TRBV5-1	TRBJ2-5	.	TGCGCCAGCAGCTTGGCTAGAGGGCAATTAGAGACCCAGTACTTC	CASSLARGQLETQYF
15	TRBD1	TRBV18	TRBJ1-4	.	TGTGCCAGCTCACCACCGGGACAGCAGTCGGAAAAACTGTTTTTT	CASSPPGQQSEKLFF
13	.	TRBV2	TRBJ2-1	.	TGTGCCAGCAGTCTTGAAAGTTACAATGAGCAGTTCTTC	CASSLESYNEQFF
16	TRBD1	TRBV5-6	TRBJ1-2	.	TGTGCCAGCAGCTTCGGCGGACAGGGTACCCTCTATGGCTACACCTTC	CASSFGGQGTLYGYTF
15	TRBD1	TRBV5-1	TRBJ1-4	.	TGCGCCAGCAGCCTCGGGGACAGCCCGAATGAAAAACTGTTTTTT	CASSLGDSPNEKLFF
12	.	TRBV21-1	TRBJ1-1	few	TGTGCCAGCGCCAAGAACCACACTGAAGCTTTCTTT	CASAKNHTEAFF
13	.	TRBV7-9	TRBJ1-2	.	TGTGCCAGCAGCTTAGGTACTACGTATGGCTACACCTTC	CASSLGTTYGYTF
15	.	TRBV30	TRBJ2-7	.	TGTGCCTGGAGGTCCCCTCTTCGGGGAGGCTACGAGCAGTACTTC	CAWRSPLRGGYEQYF
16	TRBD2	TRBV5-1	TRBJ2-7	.	TGCGCCAGCAGCTTGGGACTAGCAGACGATTCCTACGAGCAGTACTTC	CASSLGLADDSYEQYF
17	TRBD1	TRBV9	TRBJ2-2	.	TGTGCCAGCAGCGTAGCCGCTCCCACAGGGGGCACCGGGGAGCTGTTTTTT	CASSVAAPTGGTGELFF
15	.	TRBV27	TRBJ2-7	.	TGTGCCAGCAGATCACTACTTGCCGGGACCGACGAGCAGTACTTC	CASRSLLAGTDEQYF
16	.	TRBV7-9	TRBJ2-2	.	TGTGCCAGCAGCCCCAAAGACAGGACCAACACCGGGGAGCTGTTTTTT	CASSPKDRTNTGELFF
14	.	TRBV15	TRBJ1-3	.	TGTGCCACCAGCAGAGATCGGCAAATAAACACCATATATTTT	CATSRDRQINTIYF
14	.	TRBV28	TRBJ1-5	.	TGTGCCAGCAGTTTATTGGGGGGGAATCAGCCCCAGCATTTT	CASSLLGGNQPQHF
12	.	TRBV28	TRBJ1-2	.	TGTGCCAGCAGATCGGCAGTCTATGGCTACACCTTC	CASRSAVYGYTF
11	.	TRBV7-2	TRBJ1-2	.	TGTGCCAGCAGCTTCAACTATGGCTACACCTTC	CASSFNYGYTF
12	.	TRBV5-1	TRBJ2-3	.	TGCGCCAGCAGCCTGAGCACAGATACGCAGTATTTT	CASSLSTDTQYF
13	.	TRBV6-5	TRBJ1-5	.	TGTGCCAGCAGGAGACGGAGCAATCAGCCCCAGCATTTT	CASRRRSNQPQHF
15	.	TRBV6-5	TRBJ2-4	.	TGTGCCAGCAGTTCTCGACCTAGGTGGGGAAACATTCAGTACTTC	CASSSRPRWGNIQYF
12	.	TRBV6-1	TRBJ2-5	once	TGTGCCAGCAAGGTCCCACAAGAGACCCAGTACTTC	CASKVPQETQYF
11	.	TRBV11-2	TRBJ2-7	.	TGTGCCAGCAGCTCCACTAGCGAGCAGTACTTC	CASSSTSEQYF
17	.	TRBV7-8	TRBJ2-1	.	TGTGCCAGCAGCTTGAGGTTGGGAGGCGGCTCCTACAATGAGCAGTTCTTC	CASSLRLGGGSYNEQFF
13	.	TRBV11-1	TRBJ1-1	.	TGTGCCAGCAGCTTTAGTTCGAACACTGAAGCTTTCTTT	CASSFSSNTEAFF
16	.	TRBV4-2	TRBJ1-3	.	TGTGCCAGCAGCCAAGAAATTAGCGTCGCAGGAAACACCATATATTTT	CASSQEISVAGNTIYF
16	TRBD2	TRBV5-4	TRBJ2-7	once	TGTGCCAGCGGTCAGACTAGCGGGAGGGCGTCCTACGAGCAGTACTTC	CASGQTSGRASYEQYF
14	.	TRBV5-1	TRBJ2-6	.	TGCGCCAGCTCTCCCCTCTCTGGGGCCAACGTCTTGACTTTC	CASSPLSGANVLTF
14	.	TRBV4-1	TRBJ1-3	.	TGCGCCAGCCACGCCCCAGGGAGAGGAAACACCATATATTTT	CASHAPGRGNTIYF
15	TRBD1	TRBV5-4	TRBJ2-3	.	TGTGCCAGCAGCCTACGACAGGGCCAGACAGATACGCAGTATTTT	CASSLRQGQTDTQYF
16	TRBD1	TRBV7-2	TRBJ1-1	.	TGTGCCAGCAGACCCCAGGGTGGGACAGTGAACACTGAAGCTTTCTTT	CASRPQGGTVNTEAFF
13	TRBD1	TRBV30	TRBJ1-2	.	TGTGCCTGGGACAGGGGGCTGGGAGATGGCTACACCTTC	CAWDRGLGDGYTF
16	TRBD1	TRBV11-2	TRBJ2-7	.	TGTGCCAGCAGCTTCTCAGTGACAGGGGGCCTCTACGAGCAGTACTTC	CASSFSVTGGLYEQYF
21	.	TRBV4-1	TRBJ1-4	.	TGCGCCAGCAGCCAAGGGGTTTTAAAAGGACCCCCTGTCGCAGCTAATGAAAAACTGTTTTTT	CASSQGVLKGPPVAANEKLFF
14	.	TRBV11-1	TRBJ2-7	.	TGTGCCAGCAGCTTAGAAAGGGGAAAGGCTGGGCAGTACTTC	CASSLERGKAGQYF
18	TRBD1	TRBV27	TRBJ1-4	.	TGTGCCAGCAGTTTCTCAGGACAGGGGGGAAACACTAATGAAAAACTGTTTTTT	CASSFSGQGGNTNEKLFF
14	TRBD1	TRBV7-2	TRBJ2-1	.	TGTGCCAGCAGCTCGGGACAGGGGCGGAATGAGCAGTTCTTC	CASSSGQGRNEQFF
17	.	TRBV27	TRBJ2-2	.	TGTGCCAGCAAGTTTTATGTTACTAGTGAGAACACCGGGGAGCTGTTTTTT	CASKFYVTSENTGELFF
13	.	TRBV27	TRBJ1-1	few	TGTGCCAGCAGTTTGAGCAGGAACACTGAAGCTTTCTTT	CASSLSRNTEAFF
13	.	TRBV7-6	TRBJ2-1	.	TGTGCCAGCTCGTGGAAAAATGACAATGAGCAGTTCTTC	CASSWKNDNEQFF